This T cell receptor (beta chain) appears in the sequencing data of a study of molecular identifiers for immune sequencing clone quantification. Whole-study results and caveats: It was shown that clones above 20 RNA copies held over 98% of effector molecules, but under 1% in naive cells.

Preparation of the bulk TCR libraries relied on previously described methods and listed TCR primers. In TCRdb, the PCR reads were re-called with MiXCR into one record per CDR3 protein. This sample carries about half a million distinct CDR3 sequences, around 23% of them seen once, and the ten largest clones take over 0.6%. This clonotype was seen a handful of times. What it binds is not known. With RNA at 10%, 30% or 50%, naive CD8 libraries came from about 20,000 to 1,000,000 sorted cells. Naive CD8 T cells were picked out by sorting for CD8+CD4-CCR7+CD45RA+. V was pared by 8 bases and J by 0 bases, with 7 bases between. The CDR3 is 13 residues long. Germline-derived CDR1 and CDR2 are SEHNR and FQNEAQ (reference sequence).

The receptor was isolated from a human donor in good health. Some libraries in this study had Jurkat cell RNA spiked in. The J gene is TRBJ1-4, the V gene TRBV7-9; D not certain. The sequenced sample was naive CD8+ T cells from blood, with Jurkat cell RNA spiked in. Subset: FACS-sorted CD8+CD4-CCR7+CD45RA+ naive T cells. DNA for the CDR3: TGTGCCAGCGACTCTGCAACTAATGAAAAACTGTTTTTT. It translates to CASDSATNEKLFF. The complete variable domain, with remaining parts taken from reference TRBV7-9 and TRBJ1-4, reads DTGVSQNPRHKITKRGQNVTFRCDPISEHNRLYWYRQTLGQGPEFLTYFQNEAQLEKSRLLSDRFSAERPKGSFSTLEIQRTEQGDSAMYLCASDSATNEKLFFGSGTQLSVL.